Below are 10 T cell receptor beta chains sequenced from a single sample in a study of cytomegalovirus exposure and HLA in healthy donors. The PCR employed 60 Vbeta primers together with 13 Jbeta primers. TCRdb's copy holds only in-frame clones and misses some; the assay was immunoSEQ multiplex PCR. The sample has approximately 200,000 clones, approximately 78% seen once. Sequencing was done on a sample of PBMCs. The receptor set was obtained from a woman aged 45-65 years in good health and CMV-seropositive.

This clone was seen more than once but under ten times. This rearrangement joins TRBV28 to TRBJ2-2, with D perhaps matching TRBD2 (5 bases). The V and J ends lost 7 bases and 6 bases respectively, with 18 bases between them. The CDR3 is 15 amino acids. CDR1 is MDHEN and CDR2 is SYDVKM in the germline V gene. CDR3 in amino acids: CASTGRPTTPGELFF. CDR3 sequence (DNA): TGTGCCAGCACGGGAAGGCCCACCACCCCCGGGGAGCTGTTTTTT.

This clone was observed a handful of times. The chain employs TRBV4-2 and TRBJ2-6, with 9 bases identical to TRBD1. Germline V CDR1 and CDR2: LGHNA, YNFKEQ. V lost 0 bases to trimming and J lost 2 bases; unmatched junction nucleotides: 5. The CDR3 is made up of 18 amino acids. The CDR3 coding sequence is TGTGCCAGCAGCCAAGAGACAGGGGGACAGGCTGGGGCCAACGTCCTGACTTTC. Protein sequence: CASSQETGGQAGANVLTF.

The genes are TRBV28 and TRBJ2-3; TRBD2 matches at 11 bases. The J segment lost 6 bases and the V segment lost 1 base, leaving 9 bases of the junction unmatched. Germline assignment: CDR1 MDHEN and CDR2 SYDVKM. CDR3 length equals 17 residues. DNA of the CDR3: TGTGCCAGCAGTTTATTAGGGACTAGCGGCTCTGCGGATACGCAGTATTTT. Its protein is CASSLLGTSGSADTQYF.

V and J are TRBV29-1 and TRBJ2-5; 9 bases match TRBD1. V was pared by 6 bases and J by 5 bases, with 4 bases of the junction left unmatched. This CDR3 is built from 12 residues. Looked up from germline, CDR1 is SQVTM and CDR2 is ANQGSEA. In DNA, the CDR3 is TGCAGCGTGCGGGACAGGGCTGAGACCCAGTACTTC. This sequence encodes CSVRDRAETQYF.

Of note for this clone: The junction and the germline gene differ at one end; a read error may be behind it. CDR3 loop: CAISESSQEAQYF. In nucleotides, the CDR3 is TGTGCCATCAGTGAGTCGTCCCAAGAGGCCCAGTACTTC. The J gene is TRBJ2-5, the V gene TRBV10-3; D not certain. The CDR3 contains 13 residues. CDR1 is ENHRY and CDR2 is SYGVKD in the germline V gene.

The chain has TRBV19 and TRBJ1-4; 7 nucleotides align to TRBD1. After removal of 5 bases from V and 6 bases from J, the junction contained 12 bases not matched to a gene. Per germline, CDR1 LNHDA and CDR2 SQIVND (reference sequence). The CDR3 runs 16 residues. The CDR3 reads CASSEYPGGKDEKLFF. The CDR3 nucleotides read TGTGCCAGTAGTGAATACCCAGGGGGAAAGGATGAAAAACTGTTTTTT.

This clone has a single count. The V and J genes are TRBV5-4 and TRBJ1-2, with D unresolved. V gave up 4 bases and J gave up 4 bases, with 14 bases separating them. Germline V gene lookup returns CDR1 SGHNT and CDR2 YYREEE (reference sequence). The CDR3 extends over 14 amino acids. For the CDR3, the DNA is TGTGCCAGCAGCCGGGATCCTATTCCCTATGGCTACACCTTC. Its translation: CASSRDPIPYGYTF. Complete variable domain (other parts from reference TRBV5-4 and TRBJ1-2): ETGVTQSPTHLIKTRGQQVTLRCSSQSGHNTVSWYQQALGQGPQFIFQYYREEENGRGNFPPRFSGLQFPNYSSELNVNALELDDSALYLCASSRDPIPYGYTFGSGTRLTVV.

CDR3 sequence: CASSLVWTGLGYTF. CDR3 bases: TGTGCCAGCAGCTTAGTTTGGACAGGGCTAGGCTACACCTTC. The chain uses TRBV7-9 and TRBJ1-2, with TRBD1 matching over 8 bases. This CDR3 is 14 amino acids long. The J segment lost 8 bases and the V segment lost 1 base, leaving 6 bases of the junction unmatched. Looked up from germline, CDR1 is SEHNR and CDR2 is FQNEAQ (reference sequence).

The chain couples TRBV18 to TRBJ2-7; a weak D match, TRBD2 (6 bases). The CDR3 extends over 14 amino acids. CDR1 is KGHSH, CDR2 LQKENI, per germline. Trimming pared 2 bases from V and 0 bases from J, leaving 8 bases between. The CDR3 sequence: CASSPTRDSYEQYF. The CDR3, as DNA: TGTGCCAGCTCACCAACGCGGGACTCCTACGAGCAGTACTTC.

This chain connects TRBV27 to TRBJ2-1; 12 nucleotides line up with TRBD2. The V gene end was trimmed by 1 base and the J gene end by 4 bases; junction bases not matched to a gene: 5. The CDR3 covers 17 residues. CDR1 is MNHEY, CDR2 SMNVEV, per germline (reference sequence). The CDR3 loop reads CASSLYASGGGYNEQFF. The CDR3 nucleotides are TGTGCCAGCAGTTTATACGCTAGCGGGGGGGGTTACAATGAGCAGTTCTTC.